This TCR beta chain was sequenced for a study of blood T cell repertoires in COVID-19. This CDR3 region has 15 residues. With V trimmed by 5 bases and J by 4 bases, 12 bases remained unmatched. CDR1 and CDR2 (germline): SGHRS, YFSETQ. Measured with immunoSEQ multiplex PCR; TCRdb has only the in-frame clones, and not every one. The sample carries 300,000 to 500,000 clones, approximately 88% recorded once. V gene TRBV5-1 combines with J gene TRBJ2-7; the match to TRBD2 covers 7 bases. This receptor was identified in a woman in her twenties or thirties with acute COVID-19. Sequencing was performed on PBMCs or T cells enriched from blood (not recorded which). The CDR3 reads CASRAGAGGVYEQYF. The CDR3 region has the DNA TGCGCCAGCAGGGCGGGAGCCGGAGGAGTATACGAGCAGTACTTC.